This entry lists 19 T cell receptor beta chains sequenced from one sample in a study of post-analysis software for immune sequencing data. Sequencing libraries made from TCR beta cDNA carried unique molecular identifiers. Each CDR3 protein is one row after TCRdb ran MiXCR on the PCR reads. This table holds 750,000 to 900,000 distinct CDR3 sequences, around 42% found once. No antigen has been assigned to these receptors. General study points: TRBV segments more frequent in patients than in controls numbered about 5 and included TRBV5-6, TRBV5-1 and TRBV20-1.

The sequencing sample was made of blood. The receptors were sampled from a girl aged 5-17 years with multiple sclerosis.

The chain uses TRBV20-1 and TRBJ2-5; no clear D. Trimming took 0 bases from V and 1 from J, leaving 9 bases between them. CDR1 is DFQATT, CDR2 SNEGSKA, per germline (reference sequence). This CDR3 has 14 amino acids. In DNA form, the CDR3 reads TGCAGTGCTAGAGATTTTCCGACCCAAGAGACCCAGTACTTC. It specifies CSARDFPTQETQYF.

This CDR3 reads CASSFKDGTKQFF. CDR3 bases: TGTGCCAGCAGCTTCAAGGACGGGACAAAGCAGTTCTTC. The chain couples TRBV13 to TRBJ2-1, with a weak D call TRBD1 (6 bases). Germline V gene lookup returns CDR1 PRHDT and CDR2 FYEKMQ (reference sequence). V was cut by 3 bases and J by 11 bases, with 14 bases left in between. CDR3 size: 13 residues. Combining the CDR3 with reference TRBV13 and TRBJ2-1 gives the whole variable domain AAGVIQSPRHLIKEKRETATLKCYPIPRHDTVYWYQQGPGQDPQFLISFYEKMQSDKGSIPDRFSAQQFSDYHSELNMSSLELGDSALYFCASSFKDGTKQFFGPGTRLTVL.

Comment on this clonotype: At one boundary the junction diverges from the germline segment, which might be a read error. V usage is TRBV28 and J usage is TRBJ2-7; TRBD1 aligns across 7 bases. Germline CDR1 MDHEN, CDR2 SYDVKM. The CDR3 runs to 15 residues. This CDR3 reads CASSLPRTGGYGQYF. The CDR3 nucleotides read TGTGCCAGCAGTTTACCTCGGACAGGTGGCTACGGGCAGTACTTC.

The V and J genes are TRBV29-1 and TRBJ2-5, with TRBD2 matching 8 bases. This CDR3 spans 16 amino acids. Germline values: CDR1 SQVTM, CDR2 ANQGSEA. Unmatched junction bases numbered 12, after V lost 1 base and J lost 5 bases. CDR3: CSVEALLAVVGETQYF. CDR3 nucleotide sequence: TGCAGCGTTGAAGCCCTACTAGCGGTTGTGGGGGAGACCCAGTACTTC.

This clonotype was found a few times. The rearrangement joins TRBV9 to TRBJ2-5; D assignment may be TRBD1 or TRBD2 (6 bases each). CDR3 size: 15 residues. V dropped 3 bases and J dropped 1 base, with 13 bases sitting between them. Looked up from germline, CDR1 is SGDLS and CDR2 is YYNGEE. CDR3 amino acids: CASSARGTPQETQYF. CDR3 nucleotide sequence: TGTGCCAGCAGCGCCCGCGGGACACCCCAAGAGACCCAGTACTTC.

This clonotype came up once. V gene TRBV7-9 combines with J gene TRBJ2-7; tentatively, D is TRBD2 (5 bases). The CDR3 contains 14 residues. V was clipped by 0 bases and J by 6 bases, with 12 bases between them. Germline V gene data show CDR1 as SEHNR and CDR2 as FQNEAQ (reference sequence). The CDR3 sequence: CASSLAGEAREQYF. For the CDR3, the DNA is TGTGCCAGCAGCTTAGCGGGAGAGGCCCGCGAGCAGTACTTC.

The rearrangement uses TRBV29-1 and TRBJ2-7; the D is unclear. The CDR3 runs 11 residues. The V gene lost 2 bases and the J gene lost 0 bases, with 2 bases spanning the gap. Germline V gene lookup returns CDR1 SQVTM and CDR2 ANQGSEA. As DNA, the CDR3 is TGCAGCGTTGAACACTCCTACGAGCAGTACTTC. Translation: CSVEHSYEQYF.

V gene TRBV6-2 or TRBV6-3 combines with J gene TRBJ1-2, with D possibly being TRBD1 (6 bases). V dropped 10 bases and J dropped 3 bases, with 15 bases sitting between them. Germline V gives CDR1 MNHEY, CDR2 SVGEGT. The length of the CDR3 is 13 residues. The DNA for the CDR3 is TGTGCCACCGGCGGCACAGGGCACTATGGCTACACCTTC. Translated, it gives CATGGTGHYGYTF.

The chain recombines TRBV7-3 with TRBJ2-3; TRBD2 agrees at 9 bases. The V and J ends lost 6 bases and 6 bases, in that order; junction bases with no gene match: 13. Germline CDR1 is SGHTA and CDR2 is FQGTGA. CDR3 length equals 16 residues. The CDR3 loop is CASSLRPAGGGDTQYF. As DNA, the CDR3 is TGTGCCAGCAGTCTTCGCCCGGCGGGAGGGGGGGATACGCAGTATTTT.

This clonotype turned up a few times. The chain joins TRBV20-1 to TRBJ2-7; D remains unclear. The germline V gene has CDR1 DFQATT and CDR2 SNEGSKA (reference sequence). The CDR3 covers 14 residues. Trimming pared 6 bases from V and 0 bases from J, leaving 15 bases between. The CDR3 protein is CSADGSISSYEQYF. In nucleotides, the CDR3 is TGCAGTGCGGACGGCAGCATAAGCTCCTACGAGCAGTACTTC.

This chain uses TRBV7-2 with TRBJ2-1; 10 bases map to TRBD2. The DNA end favors TRBJ2-7, so the J call may be wrong. Germline V CDR1 and CDR2: SGHTA, FQGNSA. The CDR3 sequence is 15 residues long. The CDR3 spells CASSSSGLANNEQYF. CDR3 coding DNA: TGTGCCAGCAGCTCCTCGGGACTAGCGAACAATGAGCAGTACTTC.

V is TRBV11-1 and J is TRBJ1-2, with a possible D match to TRBD1 (5 bases). CDR3 length: 14 amino acids. V lost 6 bases and J lost 4, with 15 bases in between. CDR1 SGHAT and CDR2 FQDESV come from the germline V gene (reference sequence). CDR3 region: CASSSRQTVYGYTF. In DNA, the CDR3 is TGTGCCAGCAGTTCCCGACAGACAGTCTATGGCTACACCTTC.

The rearrangement joins TRBV10-3 to TRBJ1-2, with 7 bases lining up with TRBD1. Germline V gives CDR1 ENHRY, CDR2 SYGVKD. This CDR3 is 15 amino acids long. V trimming: 3 bases; J trimming: 4 bases; junction bases outside the gene matches: 8. CDR3 amino acids: CAISDSTRTGYGYTF. In DNA form, the CDR3 reads TGTGCCATCAGTGATAGCACCCGGACAGGCTATGGCTACACCTTC.

With regard to this clonotype: A junction end diverges from the germline sequence, so it may reflect a read error. In DNA, the CDR3 is TGCAGTGCTAGAGCCCTCCAGGGAACCTACGAGCGGTACTTC. Its protein product is CSARALQGTYERYF. The chain uses TRBV20-1 and TRBJ2-7; weak D call: TRBD1 (5 bases). Germline CDR1 is DFQATT and CDR2 is SNEGSKA (reference sequence). The CDR3 extends over 14 amino acids.

The chain has TRBV4-3 and TRBJ2-1; D is perhaps TRBD2 (7 bases). Trimming removed 3 bases at V and 3 bases at J, with 36 bases between. CDR3 length equals 23 residues. Germline V gives CDR1 LGHNA, CDR2 YSLEER. CDR3 sequence (DNA): TGCGCCAGCAGCCACGATTCCCCGTCGGGGGGCGCGGGAGCGGGATTAGGCTACAATGAGCAGTTCTTC. Translation gives CASSHDSPSGGAGAGLGYNEQFF.

CDR3 region: CSVAGAGSEKLFF. Written as DNA, the CDR3 is TGCAGCGTTGCGGGGGCCGGGAGTGAAAAACTGTTTTTT. This rearrangement joins TRBV29-1 to TRBJ1-4; D is possibly TRBD1 (6 bases). Germline V gene sequence: CDR1 SQVTM, CDR2 ANQGSEA. Trimming removed 4 bases from V and 7 bases from J, with 13 bases in between. The CDR3 totals 13 residues.

J is TRBJ1-4 and V is TRBV28, with 9 positions matching TRBD1. This CDR3 region has 14 residues. Trimming took 6 bases from V and 8 from J; bases not matched to a gene: 7. CDR1 is MDHEN, CDR2 SYDVKM, per germline. Written as DNA, the CDR3 is TGTGCCAGCAGAAAGACAGGGGGAGTGGAAAAACTGTTTTTT. It encodes CASRKTGGVEKLFF.

This sequence joins TRBV4-1 and TRBJ2-3; TRBD1 matches at 10 bases. The CDR3 spans 16 residues. The J segment lost 3 bases and the V segment lost 6 bases, leaving 9 bases of the junction unmatched. The V gene's germline CDR1 is MGHRA and CDR2 YSYEKL. The CDR3 protein is CASRNTRDRGTDTQYF. CDR3 bases: TGCGCCAGCAGAAACACCCGGGACAGGGGAACAGATACGCAGTATTTT.

This clonotype was recorded many times. V and J are TRBV29-1 and TRBJ2-5, with TRBD2 matching 10 bases. Germline V CDR1 and CDR2: SQVTM, ANQGSEA. V lost 5 bases, J lost 4 bases, and 16 bases stayed unmatched. The CDR3 loop spans 17 amino acids. In DNA form, the CDR3 reads TGCAGCGTTCTTCTCGGTCTAGCGGGAGCCCCGGGAGAGACCCAGTACTTC. This gives the protein CSVLLGLAGAPGETQYF.